This T cell receptor (beta chain) comes out of a study of T cell responses to AZD1222 COVID-19 vaccine. Measured with immunoSEQ multiplex PCR; TCRdb has only the in-frame clones, and not every one. The sample holds 90,000 to 120,000 clones, approximately 87% seen once. Findings of the study overall: Spike-spanning, vaccine-associated CD4 TCRs were dominant at 160-218 and 743-854.

In regard to this clone: The antigen remains undetermined.

This specimen consisted of peripheral blood, obtained on day 0 of AZD1222 vaccination. The TCR originated in an adult in good health.

The DNA of the CDR3 is TGTGCCAGCAGCTTAGATCGCGACACTGAAGCTTTCTTT. Its translation: CASSLDRDTEAFF. The gene calls are TRBV11-2 and TRBJ1-1; D not resolved. The CDR3 is 13 amino acids. Germline V gene data show CDR1 as SGHAT and CDR2 as FQNNGV. V gave up 0 bases and J gave up 3 bases, with 5 bases separating them.